This TCR beta chain was identified during a study of response to subunit inactivated influenza vaccine. Germline V gene sequence: CDR1 DFQATT, CDR2 SNEGSKA (reference sequence). The CDR3 runs 11 residues. The V gene lost 7 bases and the J gene lost 9 bases, with 13 bases spanning the gap. TCRdb reprocessed the RT-PCR reads with MiXCR, giving one entry per CDR3 protein. The repertoire holds a few hundred thousand distinct CDR3 sequences, with about 11% as singletons. This sample was shared with a second study, whose subject was T cells expressing NK-cell markers. According to that study: Researchers built TCR beta cDNA using 5'RACE template switching with UMIs.

The starting material was PBMCs from blood, obtained on the day of vaccination. The TCR originated in a man between 45 and 60 years old who received an inactivated influenza vaccine. This chain joins TRBV20-1 and TRBJ2-1; D remains unclear. This chain's CDR3 is CSVVVFGEQFF. The CDR3 coding sequence is TGCAGTGTAGTTGTCTTCGGTGAGCAGTTCTTC.